These T cell receptor beta chains were read from a single sample in a study of cytomegalovirus exposure and HLA in healthy donors. Here immunoSEQ multiplex PCR was the method, and the copy in TCRdb shows in-frame clones only, minus some. The repertoire includes around 150,000 clones, around three quarters of them detected once, and less than 4.5% sits in the top ten. Source material: PBMCs. Source of these receptors: a man aged 25 to 40 in good health and CMV-seropositive. The CDR3 runs from the conserved cysteine through the conserved F or W. D genes are given only for firm matches. The size of a clone is reported for some rows only, either as once, few or many, or as a class for expanded clones.

d_gene: NA
j_gene: TRBJ2-5
v_gene: TRBV5-1
abundance: few
CDR3nt: TGCGCCAGCAGCGCGGGACGGCCAGAGACCCAGTACTTC
CDR3aa: CASSAGRPETQYF

d_gene: TRBD1
j_gene: TRBJ1-3
v_gene: TRBV7-2
abundance: NA
CDR3nt: TGTGCCAGCAGCTTAGGACAGGGGAGCACTGGAAACACCATATATTTT
CDR3aa: CASSLGQGSTGNTIYF

d_gene: TRBD1
j_gene: TRBJ2-3
v_gene: TRBV7-2
abundance: few
CDR3nt: TGTGCCAGCAGCTGGGGGGGACAGGGAGAGACAGATACGCAGTATTTT
CDR3aa: CASSWGGQGETDTQYF

d_gene: NA
j_gene: TRBJ2-3
v_gene: TRBV7-6
abundance: NA
CDR3nt: TGTGCCAGCAGCGCTCGAGCCAAGGATACGCAGTATTTT
CDR3aa: CASSARAKDTQYF

d_gene: TRBD1
j_gene: TRBJ1-1
v_gene: TRBV28
abundance: NA
CDR3nt: TGTGCCAGCCGGCAGGGGGGTAGCACTGAAGCTTTCTTT
CDR3aa: CASRQGGSTEAFF

d_gene: NA
j_gene: TRBJ1-5
v_gene: TRBV6-5
abundance: NA
CDR3nt: TGTGCCAGCAGTCAGGGAAAGAACGGCAATCAGCCCCAGCATTTT
CDR3aa: CASSQGKNGNQPQHF

d_gene: NA
j_gene: TRBJ1-1
v_gene: TRBV9
abundance: NA
CDR3nt: TGTGCCAGCAGCCGCCGGTCCGGAGGGGCTGAAGCTTTCTTT
CDR3aa: CASSRRSGGAEAFF

d_gene: NA
j_gene: TRBJ1-6
v_gene: TRBV2
abundance: few
CDR3nt: TGTGCCAGCAGTGAAAGGGGGATTTCCTATAATTCACCCCTCCACTTT
CDR3aa: CASSERGISYNSPLHF

d_gene: TRBD1
j_gene: TRBJ2-7
v_gene: TRBV9
abundance: few
CDR3nt: TGTGCCAGCAGCCCACAGGGGACAACCTACGAGCAGTACTTC
CDR3aa: CASSPQGTTYEQYF

d_gene: TRBD1
j_gene: TRBJ2-5
v_gene: TRBV5-1
abundance: NA
CDR3nt: TGCGCCAGCAGCTTGCTGACAGGGGGGGAGACCCAGTACTTC
CDR3aa: CASSLLTGGETQYF

d_gene: NA
j_gene: TRBJ1-1
v_gene: TRBV7-9
abundance: NA
CDR3nt: TGTGCCAGCAGCCAGACGACGGGGTTT
CDR3aa: CASSQTTGF

d_gene: NA
j_gene: TRBJ2-7
v_gene: TRBV27
abundance: NA
CDR3nt: TGTGCCAGCAGTTTAAGGGGGACCCCAGTCAGCCACGAGCAGTACTTC
CDR3aa: CASSLRGTPVSHEQYF

d_gene: TRBD1
j_gene: TRBJ2-7
v_gene: TRBV28
abundance: NA
CDR3nt: TGTGCCAGCAGTTTGGGGACAGGGATGTACGAGCAGTACTTC
CDR3aa: CASSLGTGMYEQYF

d_gene: TRBD1
j_gene: TRBJ1-5
v_gene: TRBV19
abundance: NA
CDR3nt: TGTGCCAGTAGTATAAGGGGGGACAGGGACAATCAGCCCCAGCATTTT
CDR3aa: CASSIRGDRDNQPQHF

d_gene: NA
j_gene: TRBJ1-2
v_gene: TRBV4-1
abundance: NA
CDR3nt: TGCGCCAGCAGCCAAGCGGCAGGGAGGTTCTATGGCTACACCTTC
CDR3aa: CASSQAAGRFYGYTF

d_gene: TRBD2
j_gene: TRBJ2-1
v_gene: TRBV11-2
abundance: NA
CDR3nt: TGTGCCAGCAGCTTCTCTGGAGTAGCGGGCGGCAATGAGCAGTTCTTC
CDR3aa: CASSFSGVAGGNEQFF

d_gene: TRBD1
j_gene: TRBJ1-2
v_gene: TRBV5-6
abundance: few
CDR3nt: TGTGCCAGCAGGGGCGGGACAGGGTATGGCTACACCTTC
CDR3aa: CASRGGTGYGYTF

d_gene: TRBD1
j_gene: TRBJ1-6
v_gene: TRBV5-4
abundance: once
CDR3nt: TGTGCCAGCAGCGGGGACAGGGGATATAATTCACCCCTCCACTTT
CDR3aa: CASSGDRGYNSPLHF

d_gene: TRBD2
j_gene: TRBJ2-7
v_gene: TRBV30
abundance: NA
CDR3nt: TGTGCCTGGAGTGTAAGTAGCGGGGGGACCTACGAGCAGTACTTC
CDR3aa: CAWSVSSGGTYEQYF

d_gene: NA
j_gene: TRBJ2-3
v_gene: TRBV5-6
abundance: NA
CDR3nt: TGTGCCAGCAGCTTGGGGCTTATGAGAGGGAGCACAGATACGCAGTATTTT
CDR3aa: CASSLGLMRGSTDTQYF

d_gene: TRBD2
j_gene: TRBJ2-1
v_gene: TRBV4-3
abundance: NA
CDR3nt: TGCGCCAGCAGCAGTGGGACTAGCGTCTACAATGAGCAGTTCTTC
CDR3aa: CASSSGTSVYNEQFF

d_gene: TRBD1
j_gene: TRBJ2-4
v_gene: TRBV2
abundance: NA
CDR3nt: TGTGCCAGCAGTGAAGCCGGGACAGTTCAGTACTTC
CDR3aa: CASSEAGTVQYF

d_gene: NA
j_gene: TRBJ2-3
v_gene: TRBV18
abundance: few
CDR3nt: TGTGCCAGCTCACTCCGGGTCGAAAGCACAGATACGCAGTATTTT
CDR3aa: CASSLRVESTDTQYF

d_gene: NA
j_gene: TRBJ2-6
v_gene: TRBV30
abundance: few
CDR3nt: TGTGCCTGGAGTCTGTCTGGGGCCAACGTCCTGACTTTC
CDR3aa: CAWSLSGANVLTF

d_gene: TRBD2
j_gene: TRBJ2-5
v_gene: TRBV7-3
abundance: NA
CDR3nt: TGTGCCAGTAGCGCTACTAGCGGAGAGACCCAGTACTTC
CDR3aa: CASSATSGETQYF

d_gene: NA
j_gene: TRBJ2-5
v_gene: TRBV5-4
abundance: NA
CDR3nt: TGTGCCAGCAGCTTGGCGGCTAGCGCGGTGACCCAGTACTTC
CDR3aa: CASSLAASAVTQYF

d_gene: TRBD1
j_gene: TRBJ1-4
v_gene: TRBV7-3
abundance: NA
CDR3nt: TGTGCCAGCAGCCCCGGCACGGACAGGCGTGAAAAACTGTTTTTT
CDR3aa: CASSPGTDRREKLFF

d_gene: TRBD2
j_gene: TRBJ2-3
v_gene: TRBV28
abundance: NA
CDR3nt: TGTGCCAGCAGGGGACTAGCGGGGGGGAATACAGATACGCAGTATTTT
CDR3aa: CASRGLAGGNTDTQYF

d_gene: TRBD2
j_gene: TRBJ2-3
v_gene: TRBV7-9
abundance: NA
CDR3nt: TGTGCCAGCAGCTTATACTTTGCCGGGGGGGCCACAGATACGCAGTATTTT
CDR3aa: CASSLYFAGGATDTQYF

d_gene: TRBD1
j_gene: TRBJ2-3
v_gene: TRBV29-1
abundance: NA
CDR3nt: TGCAGCTCTCGCTTTGGACAGGGGGCGGGAGATACGCAGTATTTT
CDR3aa: CSSRFGQGAGDTQYF

d_gene: TRBD1
j_gene: TRBJ2-1
v_gene: TRBV7-9
abundance: NA
CDR3nt: TGTGCCAGCCGGGCCCCGGGACAGATGGAGTTCTTC
CDR3aa: CASRAPGQMEFF

d_gene: TRBD1
j_gene: TRBJ2-5
v_gene: TRBV4-3
abundance: NA
CDR3nt: TGCGCCAGCAGCCAAGGTCTGGACAGGAGCCTACAAGAGACCCAGTACTTC
CDR3aa: CASSQGLDRSLQETQYF

d_gene: TRBD1
j_gene: TRBJ1-1
v_gene: TRBV10-3
abundance: NA
CDR3nt: TGTGCCATCAGTAAGGACAGGGGAAACACTGAAGCTTTCTTT
CDR3aa: CAISKDRGNTEAFF

d_gene: NA
j_gene: TRBJ1-1
v_gene: TRBV7-2
abundance: NA
CDR3nt: TGTGCCAGCAGCTTAAACGGGGGGGCGCGAACTGAAGCTTTCTTT
CDR3aa: CASSLNGGARTEAFF

d_gene: NA
j_gene: TRBJ2-3
v_gene: TRBV11-2
abundance: NA
CDR3nt: TGTGCCAGCAGCTTAGATGGAAGACAGGCCACCACCACGCAGTATTTT
CDR3aa: CASSLDGRQATTTQYF

d_gene: NA
j_gene: TRBJ2-3
v_gene: TRBV2
abundance: NA
CDR3nt: TGTGCCAGCAGTGAGGAGGGATCCATAGATACGCAGTATTTT
CDR3aa: CASSEEGSIDTQYF

d_gene: TRBD2
j_gene: TRBJ2-3
v_gene: TRBV29-1
abundance: NA
CDR3nt: TGCAGCGTTGGAAGCGGGGGGATGACAGATACGCAGTATTTT
CDR3aa: CSVGSGGMTDTQYF

d_gene: TRBD2
j_gene: TRBJ2-3
v_gene: TRBV5-1
abundance: few
CDR3nt: TGCGCCAGCAGCTTGATTCCTAGCGGGGGGGTTGGGACAGATACGCAGTATTTT
CDR3aa: CASSLIPSGGVGTDTQYF

d_gene: NA
j_gene: TRBJ1-3
v_gene: TRBV4-3
abundance: NA
CDR3nt: TGCGCCAGCAGCCAAGAACGGACAGACCTCGGAAACACCATATATTTT
CDR3aa: CASSQERTDLGNTIYF

d_gene: TRBD1
j_gene: TRBJ2-7
v_gene: TRBV27
abundance: NA
CDR3nt: TGTGCCAGCAGTTTAAGGGGGCCAGGATCCTACGAGCAGTACTTC
CDR3aa: CASSLRGPGSYEQYF

d_gene: NA
j_gene: TRBJ2-1
v_gene: TRBV2
abundance: NA
CDR3nt: TGTGCCAGCAGGCGTCTTGGTGATGAGCAGTTCTTC
CDR3aa: CASRRLGDEQFF

d_gene: TRBD1
j_gene: TRBJ2-7
v_gene: TRBV27
abundance: few
CDR3nt: TGTGCCAGCAGTTTACCGGGACAGGGAAACGAGCAGTACTTC
CDR3aa: CASSLPGQGNEQYF

d_gene: TRBD2
j_gene: TRBJ2-3
v_gene: TRBV5-4
abundance: NA
CDR3nt: TGTGCCAGCAGCGTTGCATCCAAGCGGGGGGGTTCAGATACGCAGTATTTT
CDR3aa: CASSVASKRGGSDTQYF

d_gene: TRBD2
j_gene: TRBJ2-7
v_gene: TRBV4-1
abundance: once
CDR3nt: TGCGCCAGCAGCCAGCCGGGACTAAACCCCTACGAGCAGTACTTC
CDR3aa: CASSQPGLNPYEQYF

d_gene: TRBD1
j_gene: TRBJ1-4
v_gene: TRBV2
abundance: NA
CDR3nt: TGTGCCAGCAGTTACAGGGGGCCTAATGAAAAACTGTTTTTT
CDR3aa: CASSYRGPNEKLFF

d_gene: NA
j_gene: TRBJ2-7
v_gene: TRBV28
abundance: NA
CDR3nt: TGTGCCAGCGGATCGGGGGTCTACGAGCAGTACTTC
CDR3aa: CASGSGVYEQYF

d_gene: TRBD1
j_gene: TRBJ2-5
v_gene: TRBV18
abundance: NA
CDR3nt: TGTGCCAGCTCAGCGGGACAGGTAGAAGAGACCCAGTACTTC
CDR3aa: CASSAGQVEETQYF

d_gene: TRBD2
j_gene: TRBJ2-1
v_gene: TRBV5-4
abundance: NA
CDR3nt: TGTGCCAGCAGCCCGGGGGGGGAAGCGGTCTACAATGAGCAGTTCTTC
CDR3aa: CASSPGGEAVYNEQFF

d_gene: NA
j_gene: TRBJ1-6
v_gene: TRBV2
abundance: few
CDR3nt: TGTGCCAGCAGTGAAGGGGCGGGGGGGGCTAATTCACCCCTCCACTTT
CDR3aa: CASSEGAGGANSPLHF

d_gene: NA
j_gene: TRBJ2-7
v_gene: TRBV5-4
abundance: NA
CDR3nt: TGTGCCAGCAGCTTAGGCGGGGCTAACTCCTACGAGCAGTACTTC
CDR3aa: CASSLGGANSYEQYF

d_gene: TRBD1
j_gene: TRBJ1-1
v_gene: TRBV4-1
abundance: NA
CDR3nt: TGCGCCAGCAGCCCCCGGACAGGGGGGCTGAACACTGAAGCTTTCTTT
CDR3aa: CASSPRTGGLNTEAFF

d_gene: TRBD1
j_gene: TRBJ1-1
v_gene: TRBV19
abundance: NA
CDR3nt: TGTGCCAGTAGTGACCGACAGGGCTTAAACACTGAAGCTTTCTTT
CDR3aa: CASSDRQGLNTEAFF

d_gene: NA
j_gene: TRBJ2-2
v_gene: TRBV7-9
abundance: NA
CDR3nt: TGTGCCAGCAGCTCCTGGACAACGAACACCGGGGAGCTGTTTTTT
CDR3aa: CASSSWTTNTGELFF

d_gene: NA
j_gene: TRBJ2-5
v_gene: TRBV7-2
abundance: few
CDR3nt: TGTGCCAGCAGCCAGGGGGTAGCGGGGAGGGAGACCCAGTACTTC
CDR3aa: CASSQGVAGRETQYF

d_gene: NA
j_gene: TRBJ2-1
v_gene: TRBV6-1
abundance: NA
CDR3nt: TGTGCCAGCAGTGTCTCGGGGGGCGTCTACAATGAGCAGTTCTTC
CDR3aa: CASSVSGGVYNEQFF

d_gene: TRBD1
j_gene: TRBJ1-4
v_gene: TRBV2
abundance: NA
CDR3nt: TGTGCCAGCAGTCCCGGGACAGGGAATGAAAAACTGTTTTTT
CDR3aa: CASSPGTGNEKLFF

d_gene: TRBD2
j_gene: TRBJ2-7
v_gene: TRBV27
abundance: NA
CDR3nt: TGTGCCAGCAGTTTACGAGCGGGGGAAACCTACGAGCAGTACTTC
CDR3aa: CASSLRAGETYEQYF